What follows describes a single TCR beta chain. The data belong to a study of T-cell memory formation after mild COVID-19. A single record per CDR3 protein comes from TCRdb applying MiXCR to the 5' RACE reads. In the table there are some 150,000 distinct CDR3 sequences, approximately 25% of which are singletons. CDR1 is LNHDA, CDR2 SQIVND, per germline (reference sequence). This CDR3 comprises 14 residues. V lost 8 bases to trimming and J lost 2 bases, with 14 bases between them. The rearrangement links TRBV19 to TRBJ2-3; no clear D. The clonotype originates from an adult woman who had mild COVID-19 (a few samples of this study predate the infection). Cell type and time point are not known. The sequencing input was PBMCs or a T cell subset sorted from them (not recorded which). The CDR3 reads CASSTTESTDTQYF. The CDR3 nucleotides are TGTGCCAGTTCAACTACCGAATCCACAGATACGCAGTATTTT.